This TCR beta chain appears in the sequencing data of a study of identical twins. Findings of the study overall: High-abundance cord blood beta clonotypes had fewer insertions; memory repertoires showed none.

This clonotype was detected only a few times. Antigen specificity is unknown. TCRdb redid the calling of the 5' RACE reads with MiXCR, one entry per CDR3 protein. The sample lists hundreds of thousands of distinct CDR3 sequences; about 12% were seen once. This sample was shared with a second study, whose subject was yellow fever vaccine responses in identical twins.

This clonotype was sampled from a woman between 18 and 30 years old in good health. The sample comprised CD8+ T cells sorted from blood.

CDR3 in amino acids: CATADSYTNTGELFF. The CDR3 bases are TGTGCCACGGCGGACAGTTACACGAACACCGGGGAGCTGTTTTTT. The chain has TRBV28 and TRBJ2-2, with a weak D call TRBD1 (6 bases). The ends were cut back, 10 bases at V and 0 bases at J, with 15 bases in the middle. CDR1 and CDR2 from the germline V gene are MDHEN and SYDVKM. This CDR3 spans 15 amino acids.